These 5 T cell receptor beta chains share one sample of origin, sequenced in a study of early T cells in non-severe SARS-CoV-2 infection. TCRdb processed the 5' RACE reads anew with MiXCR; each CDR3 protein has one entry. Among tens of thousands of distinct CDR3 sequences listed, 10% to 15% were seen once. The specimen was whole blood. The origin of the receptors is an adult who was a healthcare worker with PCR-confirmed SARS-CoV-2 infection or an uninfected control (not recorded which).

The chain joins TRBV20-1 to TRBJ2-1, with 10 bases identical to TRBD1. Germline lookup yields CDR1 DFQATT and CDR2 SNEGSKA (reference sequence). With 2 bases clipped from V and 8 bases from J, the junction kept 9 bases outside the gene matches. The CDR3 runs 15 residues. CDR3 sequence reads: CSARPRGTGVDEQFF. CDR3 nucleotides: TGCAGTGCTAGACCCCGGGGGACAGGGGTCGATGAGCAGTTCTTC.

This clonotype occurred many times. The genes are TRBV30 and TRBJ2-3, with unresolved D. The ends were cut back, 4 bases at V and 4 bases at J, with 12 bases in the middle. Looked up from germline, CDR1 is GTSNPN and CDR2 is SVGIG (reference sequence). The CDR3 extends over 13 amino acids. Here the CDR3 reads CAWTLKGADTQYF. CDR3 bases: TGTGCCTGGACCCTAAAGGGTGCAGATACGCAGTATTTT.

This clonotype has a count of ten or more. Here the CDR3 DNA reads TGCAGTGCTAGAGATCGTCAGGGTAGCTCCTACAATGAGCAGTTCTTC. Translating it yields CSARDRQGSSYNEQFF. J is TRBJ2-1 and V is TRBV20-1, with D perhaps TRBD1 (5 bases). Per the germline V gene, CDR1 is DFQATT and CDR2 is SNEGSKA (reference sequence). This CDR3 has 16 residues. Trimming shortened V by 0 bases and J by 0 bases, and 12 bases separated the two germline ends.

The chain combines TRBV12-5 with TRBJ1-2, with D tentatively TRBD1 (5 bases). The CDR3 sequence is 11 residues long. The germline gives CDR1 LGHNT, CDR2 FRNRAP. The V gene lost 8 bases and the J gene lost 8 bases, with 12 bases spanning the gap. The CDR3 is CASSPGYGYTF. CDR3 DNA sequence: TGTGCTAGTAGCCCAGGGTACGGCTACACCTTC.

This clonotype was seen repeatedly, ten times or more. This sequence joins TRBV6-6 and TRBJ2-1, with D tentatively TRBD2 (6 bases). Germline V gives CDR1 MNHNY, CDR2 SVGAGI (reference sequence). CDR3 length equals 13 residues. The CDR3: CAEAGDSYNEQFF. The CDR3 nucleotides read TGTGCAGAAGCGGGTGACTCCTACAATGAGCAGTTCTTC.